This T cell receptor (beta chain) was observed in a study of graft-versus-host responses after intestinal transplantation. Turning to the study itself: The transplants performed in recipients were multivisceral, liver-intestinal, or isolated intestinal. Findings of the study overall: Recipient marrow held GvH clones, some first seen in ileum or blood.

The table came from immunoSEQ multiplex PCR; TCRdb's copy has only in-frame clones and leaves some out. The table lists roughly 120,000 clones, 95% of them singletons. As regards this clone: As yet, its antigen is unknown.

The germline CDR1 and CDR2 sequences are GTSNPN and SVGIG (reference sequence). Trimming took off 2 bases at V and 7 bases at J, with 12 bases between the two ends. The CDR3 contains 13 residues. The origin of this receptor is a human donor who received an intestinal transplant. The V and J genes are TRBV30 and TRBJ1-5; TRBD1 might be the D (5 bases). The material was unstimulated CD8+ T cells sorted from spleen or lymph node cells, obtained before intestinal transplant. The CDR3 nucleotides are TGTGCCTGGAGTACCGGGACCGGGCAGCCCCAGCATTTT. Protein: CAWSTGTGQPQHF.